This is a list of T cell receptor beta chains from one sample in a study of post-analysis software for immune sequencing data. TCRdb analysed the PCR reads with MiXCR anew, one entry per CDR3 protein. Of hundreds of thousands of distinct CDR3 sequences listed, roughly 58% are singletons. Material: blood. The receptors derive from a girl aged 5 to 17 with multiple sclerosis. Each CDR3 is given with its conserved first and last residue. The D gene is left open where the match is weak. Expanded clones get a size class; other rows say once, few or many, or leave the size out.

V	size	J	D	CDR3	DNA
TRBV11-2	NA	TRBJ2-1	TRBD2	CASSLGLAGVNHRSNEQFF	TGTGCCAGCAGCTTGGGACTAGCGGGGGTGAATCACCGAAGCAATGAGCAGTTCTTC
TRBV5-1	NA	TRBJ2-3	TRBD2	CASQTTVTSGRSDTQYF	TGCGCCAGCCAGACTACGGTAACTAGCGGACGCTCAGATACGCAGTATTTT
TRBV7-6	few	TRBJ2-7	NA	CASSLKETYEQYF	TGTGCCAGCAGCTTAAAGGAGACCTACGAGCAGTACTTC
TRBV5-6	NA	TRBJ1-5	TRBD1	CASSLRTGANNQPQHF	TGTGCCAGCAGTCTGCGGACAGGGGCCAACAATCAGCCCCAGCATTTT
TRBV20-1	few	TRBJ2-1	NA	CSADLGTPGSGAYNEQFF	TGCAGTGCAGACCTGGGGACTCCCGGTAGTGGGGCCTACAATGAGCAGTTCTTC
TRBV10-3	once	TRBJ1-5	NA	CAISESGGRANQPQHF	TGTGCCATCAGTGAGTCGGGCGGCAGGGCAAATCAGCCCCAGCATTTT
TRBV7-9	few	TRBJ1-2	NA	CASSPGRGQGGYTF	TGTGCCAGCAGCCCTGGACGAGGGCAGGGCGGCTACACCTTC
TRBV12-3/TRBV12-4	NA	TRBJ2-3	NA	CASSLPRVEDTQYF	TGTGCCAGCAGTTTACCCAGGGTTGAAGATACGCAGTATTTT
TRBV27	NA	TRBJ2-7	NA	CAVGRNEQYF	TGTGCCGTCGGGAGAAACGAGCAGTACTTC
TRBV5-1	few	TRBJ2-7	TRBD1	CASSFRGPGQGSYEQYF	TGCGCCAGCAGCTTCAGAGGGCCCGGACAGGGATCCTACGAGCAGTACTTC
TRBV7-2	NA	TRBJ2-3	TRBD2	CASSLGMGLAGRDTQYF	TGTGCCAGCAGCTTAGGGATGGGACTAGCGGGAAGAGATACGCAGTATTTT
TRBV7-8	NA	TRBJ2-1	NA	CASSVSGRGNEQFF	TGTGCCAGCAGCGTTTCCGGTCGGGGCAATGAGCAGTTCTTC
TRBV29-1	few	TRBJ1-1	NA	CSVELGMNTEAFF	TGCAGCGTTGAATTGGGAATGAACACTGAAGCTTTCTTT
TRBV12-3/TRBV12-4	NA	TRBJ2-5	NA	CASSLGVFLGQQETQYF	TGTGCCAGCAGTTTAGGTGTGTTCCTCGGTCAACAAGAGACCCAGTACTTC
TRBV6-5	NA	TRBJ2-5	TRBD1	CASSFDPAGQGRETQYF	TGTGCCAGCAGTTTTGACCCCGCGGGACAGGGAAGAGAGACCCAGTACTTC
TRBV15	NA	TRBJ1-1	NA	CATSREQNTEAFF	TGTGCCACCAGCAGAGAACAGAACACTGAAGCTTTCTTT
TRBV7-9	NA	TRBJ2-5	TRBD1	CAVAQGVPSGTQYF	TGTGCCGTGGCACAGGGGGTCCCCTCGGGCACCCAGTACTTC
TRBV29-1	NA	TRBJ2-1	TRBD2	CSVRTSGGSSSYNEQFF	TGCAGCGTTCGGACTAGCGGGGGCTCCAGCTCCTACAATGAGCAGTTCTTC
TRBV7-2	NA	TRBJ2-7	NA	CASSLEPSRGEQYF	TGTGCCAGCAGCTTAGAACCGTCTCGGGGCGAGCAGTACTTC
TRBV6-4	NA	TRBJ2-1	NA	CASSEWAGDTYNEPFF	TGTGCCAGCAGTGAATGGGCAGGGGACACCTACAATGAGCCGTTCTTC
TRBV27	NA	TRBJ2-6	TRBD1	CASSPGQGFSGANVRTF	TGTGCCAGCAGCCCGGGACAGGGATTTTCTGGGGCCAACGTCCGGACTTTC
TRBV6-6	few	TRBJ2-3	TRBD1	CASSPRGRISTDTQYF	TGTGCCAGCAGCCCCAGGGGGCGAATAAGCACAGATACGCAGTATTTT
TRBV7-2	NA	TRBJ2-5	TRBD2	CASSFIAGGPGETQYF	TGTGCCAGCAGCTTCATAGCGGGAGGGCCTGGGGAGACCCAGTACTTC
TRBV11-2	NA	TRBJ2-3	NA	CASSLMRGDTQYF	TGTGCCAGCAGCTTAATGCGGGGAGATACGCAGTATTTT
TRBV7-8	NA	TRBJ2-1	NA	CASSPDPFINEQFF	TGTGCCAGCAGCCCCGACCCTTTTATCAATGAGCAGTTCTTC
TRBV11-3	once	TRBJ2-5	NA	CASSSMTGRGETQYF	TGTGCCAGCAGCTCAATGACAGGGAGGGGGGAGACCCAGTACTTC
TRBV14	NA	TRBJ2-3	NA	CASSQRAGTSTDTQYF	TGTGCCAGCAGCCAACGGGCAGGGACTAGCACAGATACGCAGTATTTT
TRBV5-1	few	TRBJ2-3	NA	CASSLTGWADTQYF	TGCGCCAGCAGCTTGACAGGGTGGGCAGATACGCAGTATTTT
TRBV29-1	few	TRBJ2-1	NA	CSAGRGDEQFF	TGCAGCGCCGGAAGGGGTGATGAGCAGTTCTTC
TRBV10-3	few	TRBJ1-1	NA	CAISEKAANTEAFF	TGTGCCATCAGTGAAAAGGCAGCGAACACTGAAGCTTTCTTT
TRBV20-1	NA	TRBJ2-1	TRBD2	CSARDATSGRPLTYNEQFF	TGCAGTGCTAGAGACGCTACTAGCGGGAGACCTCTGACCTACAATGAGCAGTTCTTC
TRBV18	NA	TRBJ2-5	NA	CASSPLQSQETQYF	TGTGCCAGCTCACCCCTACAGTCCCAAGAGACCCAGTACTTC
TRBV2	NA	TRBJ2-1	NA	CASRPLDSNEQFF	TGTGCCAGCAGGCCCCTGGACAGCAATGAGCAGTTCTTC
TRBV20-1	few	TRBJ1-2	NA	CSARGADRTNYGYTF	TGCAGTGCTAGGGGGGCCGACAGAACTAACTATGGCTACACCTTC
TRBV15	NA	TRBJ1-5	NA	CATSRDAASNQPQHF	TGTGCCACCAGCAGAGATGCTGCGTCGAATCAGCCCCAGCATTTT
TRBV20-1	NA	TRBJ2-1	TRBD2	CSARGGGAAYEQFF	TGCAGTGCTAGAGGCGGGGGGGCCGCGTATGAGCAGTTCTTC
TRBV29-1	NA	TRBJ2-1	TRBD2	CSVDIAGVYNEQFF	TGCAGCGTTGATATAGCGGGGGTATACAATGAGCAGTTCTTC
TRBV7-9	NA	TRBJ2-3	NA	CASSLNTDRNTQYF	TGTGCCAGCAGCCTAAATACAGACCGAAATACGCAGTATTTT
TRBV7-7	NA	TRBJ2-3	TRBD2	CASSLRREGTDTQYF	TGTGCTAGCAGCTTAAGGCGGGAGGGCACAGATACGCAGTATTTT
TRBV27	few	TRBJ2-1	NA	CASSSMGWEQFF	TGTGCCAGCAGTTCCATGGGGTGGGAGCAGTTCTTC
TRBV12-3/TRBV12-4	few	TRBJ2-7	NA	CASSLRERHGYEQYF	TGTGCCAGCAGTTTACGGGAGCGACATGGTTACGAGCAGTACTTC
TRBV10-3	NA	TRBJ2-5	TRBD1	CAISWAGGQETQYF	TGTGCCATCAGCTGGGCAGGGGGCCAAGAGACCCAGTACTTC
TRBV20-1	few	TRBJ2-7	NA	CSARRDSFSYEQYF	TGCAGTGCTAGGCGGGACAGCTTCTCCTACGAGCAGTACTTC
TRBV20-1	NA	TRBJ2-1	NA	CSARWGPYNEQFF	TGCAGTGCTAGGTGGGGCCCATACAATGAGCAGTTCTTC
TRBV7-2	few	TRBJ1-2	NA	CASSIHREGYGYTF	TGTGCCAGCAGCATACACAGGGAGGGCTATGGCTACACCTTC
TRBV3-1	once	TRBJ2-1	TRBD1	CASSHPGTASSYNEQFF	TGTGCCAGCAGCCATCCCGGGACAGCGAGCTCCTACAATGAGCAGTTCTTC
TRBV12-5	NA	TRBJ1-2	NA	CASGSEQRYGYTF	TGTGCTAGTGGTTCGGAACAGCGCTATGGCTACACCTTC
TRBV5-1	NA	TRBJ2-3	NA	CASSLGAGNPDTQYF	TGCGCCAGCAGCTTGGGGGCGGGGAACCCAGATACGCAGTATTTT
TRBV12-5	medium-sized	TRBJ2-1	NA	CASGLVRRAAGNEQFF	TGTGCTAGTGGTTTGGTGCGTCGAGCGGCGGGAAATGAGCAGTTCTTC
TRBV7-2	NA	TRBJ2-5	TRBD2	CASSSETSGLKTQYF	TGTGCCAGCAGCTCCGAGACTAGCGGGCTAAAGACCCAGTACTTC
TRBV5-5	NA	TRBJ1-1	NA	CASSHGDTEAFF	TGTGCCAGCAGCCATGGGGACACTGAAGCTTTCTTT
TRBV20-1	few	TRBJ2-7	TRBD2	CSARTPTVAGAYEQYF	TGCAGTGCTAGAACCCCCACAGTAGCGGGGGCGTACGAGCAGTACTTC
TRBV6-4	NA	TRBJ2-1	TRBD2	CASSEELAGGLVREQFF	TGTGCCAGCAGTGAGGAATTAGCGGGAGGTCTGGTCCGGGAGCAGTTCTTC
TRBV7-9	NA	TRBJ1-1	TRBD1	CASSVGQGHTEAFF	TGTGCCAGCAGTGTGGGACAGGGACACACTGAAGCTTTCTTT